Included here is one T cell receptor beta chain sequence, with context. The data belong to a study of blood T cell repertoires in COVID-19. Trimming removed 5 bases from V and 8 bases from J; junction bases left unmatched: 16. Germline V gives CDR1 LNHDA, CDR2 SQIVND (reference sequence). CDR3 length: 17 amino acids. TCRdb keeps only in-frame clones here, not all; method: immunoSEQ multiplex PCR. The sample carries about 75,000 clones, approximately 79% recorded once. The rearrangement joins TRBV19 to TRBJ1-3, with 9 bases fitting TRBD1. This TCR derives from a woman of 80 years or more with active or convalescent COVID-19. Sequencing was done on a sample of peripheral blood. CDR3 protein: CASSPWDRVRREDTIYF. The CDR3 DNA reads TGTGCCAGTAGTCCCTGGGACAGGGTGAGGAGAGAAGACACCATATATTTT.